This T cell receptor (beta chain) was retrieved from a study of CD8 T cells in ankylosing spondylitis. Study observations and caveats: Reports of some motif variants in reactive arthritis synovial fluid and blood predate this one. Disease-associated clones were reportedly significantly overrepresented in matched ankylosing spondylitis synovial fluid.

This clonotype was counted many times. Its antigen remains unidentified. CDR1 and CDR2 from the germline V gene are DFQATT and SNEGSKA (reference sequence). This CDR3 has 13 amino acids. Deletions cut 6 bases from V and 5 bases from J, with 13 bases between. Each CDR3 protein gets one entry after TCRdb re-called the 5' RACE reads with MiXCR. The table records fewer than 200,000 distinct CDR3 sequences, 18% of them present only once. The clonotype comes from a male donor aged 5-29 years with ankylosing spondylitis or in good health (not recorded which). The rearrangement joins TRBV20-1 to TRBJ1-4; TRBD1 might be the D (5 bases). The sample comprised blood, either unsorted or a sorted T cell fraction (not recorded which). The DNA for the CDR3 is TGCAGTGCACGGGGGAGGGCAAATGAAAAACTGTTTTTT. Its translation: CSARGRANEKLFF.